The entry below gives a single T cell receptor (beta chain) sequence along with its context. Its specificity is unknown. Sequencing used immunoSEQ multiplex PCR; TCRdb keeps in-frame clones, though not all of them. The sample consists of about 7,300 clones, roughly 23% of them appearing once. The data stem from a study of T cells in localized non-small cell lung cancer. Regarding the study as a whole: Higher blood T cell density went with longer overall survival. Tumor trailed uninvolved adjacent lung in T cell clonality, which peaked there. Owing to sequencing of a solitary tumor region, heterogeneity cannot be discounted. Median detection of top 100 tumor clones in adjacent lung was roughly 61 clones.

The material sequenced was lung tumor tissue, taken before any cancer treatment. This TCR was recovered from a man aged 35-69 years with stage III squamous cell lung carcinoma.

CDR3 sequence: CATSRSGTSYNEQFF. Written as DNA, the CDR3 is TGTGCCACCAGCCGTAGCGGGACCTCCTACAATGAGCAGTTCTTC. The chain links TRBV15 to TRBJ2-1; 8 positions match TRBD2. CDR1 LNHNV and CDR2 YYDKDF come from the germline V gene (reference sequence). The CDR3 has 15 residues. J gave up 0 bases and V 5 bases, and 3 bases lay outside the gene matches.